This record looks at one TCR beta chain sequence and its context. The J segment lost 9 bases and the V segment lost 0 bases, leaving 11 bases of the junction unmatched. The CDR3 covers 16 residues. The germline V gene encodes CDR1 SGHKS and CDR2 YYEKEE (reference sequence). The sample belongs to a study of blood T cell repertoires in COVID-19. Whole-study context: Whether acute or convalescent, the COVID-19 samples came from the United States, Italy and Spain. Sources were T cells, B-cell-depleted T cells, or PBMCs; the material itself was cDNA or gDNA.

Authors' analysis steps: Quantification of nucleated cells was approximated via reference gene primer amplification. Profiled with immunoSEQ multiplex PCR; TCRdb holds only in-frame clones, not every one. V, J and clone size were drawn from that table, and D and trimming were deduced from the DNA. The repertoire consists of some 130,000 clones, with roughly 89% occurring once and the leading ten covering roughly a sixth. The rearrangement joins TRBV5-5 to TRBJ2-1; 8 nucleotides line up with TRBD2. This TCR was recovered from a man in his forties or fifties with active or convalescent COVID-19. The sequencing sample was made of peripheral blood. The CDR3 here is CASSLGASGRFGEQFF. Written as DNA, the CDR3 is TGTGCCAGCAGCTTGGGGGCCAGCGGGAGATTCGGTGAGCAGTTCTTC.